This is a list of T cell receptor beta chains from one sample in a study of T-cell reconstitution after alpha-beta-depleted transplantation in children. TCRdb passed the PCR reads through MiXCR, listing each CDR3 protein once. Of hundreds of thousands of distinct CDR3 sequences in the sample, 20% to 30% were seen once. Material: PBMCs, obtained before TCRalphabeta/CD19-depleted stem cell transplant. These receptors came from a girl aged 2-10 years with Fanconi anemia, due to receive a stem cell transplant. Each CDR3 is given with its conserved first and last residue. A D gene is named only where the DNA matches it firmly. Clone size, where shown, is once, few, many, or a class for clones that have expanded.

D,V,size,J,CDR3,DNA
TRBD1,TRBV10-3,.,TRBJ2-1,CAISESRDRGDEQFF,TGTGCCATCAGTGAGTCGAGGGACAGGGGCGATGAGCAGTTCTTC
TRBD1,TRBV18,many,TRBJ2-6,CASSPLARGTGANVLTF,TGTGCCAGCTCACCCCTGGCCAGGGGGACTGGGGCCAACGTCCTGACTTTC
.,TRBV20-1,many,TRBJ1-2,CSARVNYGYTF,TGCAGTGCTAGAGTGAACTATGGCTACACCTTC
.,TRBV12-3/TRBV12-4,many,TRBJ2-6,CASRLTGANVLTF,TGTGCCAGCAGATTAACGGGGGCCAACGTCCTGACTTTC
TRBD1,TRBV28,many,TRBJ1-2,CASSPTGDGYTF,TGTGCCAGCAGTCCAACAGGGGATGGCTACACCTTC
.,TRBV29-1,few,TRBJ2-5,CSVARPSGETQYF,TGCAGCGTGGCGCGACCCTCCGGGGAGACCCAGTACTTC
.,TRBV10-3,.,TRBJ2-5,CAISETLGAQETQYF,TGTGCCATCAGTGAGACTCTGGGGGCCCAAGAGACCCAGTACTTC
TRBD2,TRBV20-1,few,TRBJ2-2,CSATSGDTGELFF,TGCAGTGCTACTAGCGGGGACACCGGGGAGCTGTTTTTT
TRBD1,TRBV6-4,many,TRBJ2-1,CASSAGQGNNEQFF,TGTGCCAGCAGTGCCGGACAGGGGAACAATGAGCAGTTCTTC
.,TRBV25-1,.,TRBJ2-7,CASSEGIGEQYF,TGTGCCAGCAGTGAAGGGATAGGAGAGCAGTACTTC
.,TRBV12-3/TRBV12-4,many,TRBJ1-2,CASTSGGERGYTF,TGTGCCAGCACTAGCGGGGGCGAGCGTGGCTACACCTTC
.,TRBV12-3/TRBV12-4,.,TRBJ2-4,CASSLASIQNIQYF,TGTGCCAGCAGTCTCGCCTCGATCCAAAACATTCAGTACTTC
TRBD1,TRBV10-3,few,TRBJ2-2,CAIRPTGITGELFF,TGTGCCATCAGACCGACAGGGATCACCGGGGAGCTGTTTTTT
.,TRBV20-1,.,TRBJ2-3,CSARVPTRSTDTQYF,TGCAGTGCTAGGGTCCCCACACGGAGCACAGATACGCAGTATTTT
.,TRBV27,many,TRBJ2-1,CASSFGGNNEQFF,TGTGCCAGCAGTTTTGGGGGGAACAATGAGCAGTTCTTC
.,TRBV12-3/TRBV12-4,few,TRBJ2-3,CASSSFGVSTDTQYF,TGTGCCAGCAGCTCTTTCGGGGTTAGCACAGATACGCAGTATTTT
TRBD2,TRBV5-1,few,TRBJ2-1,CASSLTGIGASGWGSYNEQFF,TGCGCCAGCAGCTTGACTGGTATCGGGGCTAGCGGGTGGGGCTCCTACAATGAGCAGTTCTTC
.,TRBV20-1,many,TRBJ1-2,CSANWGYTF,TGCAGTGCAAACTGGGGCTACACCTTC
.,TRBV7-9,.,TRBJ2-7,CASSLESFGSGYEQYF,TGTGCCAGCAGCTTAGAAAGCTTCGGGAGCGGATACGAGCAGTACTTC
.,TRBV20-1,.,TRBJ2-7,CSAREENAYEQYF,TGCAGTGCTAGAGAAGAAAACGCGTACGAGCAGTACTTC
TRBD2,TRBV5-1,many,TRBJ2-3,CASSYPSGSADTQYF,TGCGCCAGCAGCTATCCTAGCGGGAGCGCAGATACGCAGTATTTT
TRBD1,TRBV7-9,.,TRBJ2-3,CASSLEFDRGTDTQYF,TGTGCCAGCAGCTTAGAGTTCGACAGGGGCACAGATACGCAGTATTTT
.,TRBV7-2,many,TRBJ2-5,CASSSTGRQETQYF,TGTGCCAGCAGCTCAACGGGACGACAAGAGACCCAGTACTTC
.,TRBV29-1,many,TRBJ2-7,CSAGTHSSYEQYF,TGCAGCGCCGGGACACATAGCTCCTACGAGCAGTACTTC
.,TRBV6-1,.,TRBJ2-1,CASQDLNEQFF,TGTGCCAGCCAAGACCTCAATGAGCAGTTCTTC
.,TRBV11-3,many,TRBJ2-2,CASSVGWQSNTGELFF,TGTGCCAGCAGCGTAGGGTGGCAGTCGAACACCGGGGAGCTGTTTTTT
TRBD1,TRBV6-1,.,TRBJ2-1,CASRGTVNEQFF,TGTGCCTCCAGGGGGACAGTCAATGAGCAGTTCTTC
.,TRBV5-5,many,TRBJ2-6,CASSLVETGANVLTF,TGTGCCAGCAGCTTGGTGGAGACTGGGGCCAACGTCCTGACTTTC
.,TRBV27,.,TRBJ2-1,CASSLAHSYNEQFF,TGTGCCAGCAGTTTGGCCCATTCCTACAATGAGCAGTTCTTC
.,TRBV10-1,few,TRBJ1-1,CASSLKPNTEAFF,TGCGCCAGCAGTCTAAAACCCAACACTGAAGCTTTCTTT
TRBD2,TRBV12-3/TRBV12-4,many,TRBJ2-3,CASTIGAGGTDTQYF,TGTGCCAGCACCATCGGAGCGGGGGGTACAGATACGCAGTATTTT
TRBD1,TRBV29-1,few,TRBJ1-2,CSVEEDRVTPGYTF,TGCAGCGTTGAAGAGGACAGGGTGACCCCTGGCTACACCTTC
TRBD1,TRBV29-1,.,TRBJ2-7,CSVATGTGTYEQYF,TGCAGCGTCGCTACCGGGACAGGAACCTACGAGCAGTACTTC
.,TRBV29-1,.,TRBJ2-7,CSVVDGTYEQYF,TGCAGCGTTGTGGACGGAACCTACGAGCAGTACTTC
TRBD1,TRBV20-1,many,TRBJ2-1,CSARAYGDSSYNEQFF,TGCAGTGCTAGAGCCTACGGGGACAGCTCCTACAATGAGCAGTTCTTC
TRBD1,TRBV10-3,.,TRBJ2-1,CAISLDRAYNEQFF,TGTGCCATCAGTCTGGACAGGGCGTACAATGAGCAGTTCTTC
TRBD1,TRBV18,.,TRBJ2-2,CASSLDRGTGELFF,TGTGCCAGCTCTCTTGACAGGGGCACCGGGGAGCTGTTTTTT
.,TRBV28,.,TRBJ2-7,CASEAGQGGEQYF,TGTGCCAGCGAGGCTGGGCAGGGAGGCGAGCAGTACTTC
.,TRBV20-1,.,TRBJ2-1,CSARDVWASDEQFF,TGCAGTGCTAGAGATGTCTGGGCTAGCGATGAGCAGTTCTTC
TRBD2,TRBV9,once,TRBJ2-1,CASSGGVSGGLWYNEQFF,TGTGCCAGCAGTGGAGGGGTTAGCGGGGGACTATGGTACAATGAGCAGTTCTTC
.,TRBV6-6,.,TRBJ2-5,CASGNGETQYF,TGTGCCAGCGGAAACGGGGAGACCCAGTACTTC
.,TRBV2,many,TRBJ2-3,CATGAQPGTDTQYF,TGTGCCACCGGGGCCCAACCGGGCACAGATACGCAGTATTTT
.,TRBV10-3,many,TRBJ2-7,CAIRDPGTYNPGEQYF,TGTGCCATCAGGGACCCTGGAACCTACAACCCTGGCGAGCAGTACTTC
.,TRBV4-2,many,TRBJ2-5,CASSQWKTREPQETQYF,TGTGCCAGCAGCCAGTGGAAAACCAGGGAGCCTCAAGAGACCCAGTACTTC
.,TRBV12-3/TRBV12-4,.,TRBJ1-5,CASSFNMGNQPQHF,TGTGCCAGCAGTTTTAATATGGGAAATCAGCCCCAGCATTTT
.,TRBV20-1,few,TRBJ2-7,CSARGAYEQYF,TGCAGTGCACGGGGTGCCTACGAGCAGTACTTC
.,TRBV6-4,few,TRBJ2-7,CARRGKDEQYF,TGTGCCAGAAGGGGGAAGGACGAGCAGTACTTC
TRBD2,TRBV20-1,many,TRBJ2-3,CSATTSTSGYF,TGCAGTGCCACGACTAGCACTTCCGGGTATTTT
.,TRBV12-3/TRBV12-4,few,TRBJ1-2,CASSLGPGRLQGGYTF,TGTGCCAGCAGTTTAGGCCCGGGGAGGTTGCAAGGTGGCTACACCTTC
TRBD2,TRBV28,few,TRBJ2-1,CASSRLAGGGNEQFF,TGTGCCAGCAGCCGTCTCGCGGGAGGGGGCAATGAGCAGTTCTTC
TRBD2,TRBV24-1,many,TRBJ2-1,CATSPIAGGSYNEQFF,TGTGCCACCAGCCCCATAGCGGGAGGGTCCTACAATGAGCAGTTCTTC
TRBD2,TRBV7-4,.,TRBJ2-7,CASSLVAGDPYEQYF,TGTGCCAGCAGCTTAGTGGCGGGGGACCCCTACGAGCAGTACTTC
.,TRBV29-1,many,TRBJ2-1,CSVAVNEQFF,TGCAGCGTTGCAGTAAATGAGCAGTTCTTC
TRBD1,TRBV7-2,.,TRBJ2-5,CASSLGRTGTHF,TGTGCCAGCAGCTTAGGCCGGACAGGGACACACTTC
.,TRBV15,many,TRBJ2-7,CATSRGTEAYEQYF,TGTGCCACCAGCAGAGGAACGGAAGCCTACGAGCAGTACTTC
.,TRBV20-1,many,TRBJ2-5,CSARGSGRETQYF,TGCAGTGCTAGAGGGTCGGGTCGAGAGACCCAGTACTTC
TRBD2,TRBV29-1,many,TRBJ2-7,CSVEVTGLPYEQYF,TGCAGCGTTGAAGTGACGGGACTACCATACGAGCAGTACTTC
.,TRBV28,few,TRBJ1-5,CASSSLTGINQPQHF,TGTGCCAGCAGTTCCCTAACAGGTATCAATCAGCCCCAGCATTTT
TRBD1,TRBV5-1,.,TRBJ2-2,CATRTGDGELFF,TGCGCCACCCGGACAGGTGACGGGGAGCTGTTTTTT
.,TRBV11-2,.,TRBJ2-3,CASSQGWDTQYF,TGTGCCAGCAGCCAGGGTTGGGATACGCAGTATTTT